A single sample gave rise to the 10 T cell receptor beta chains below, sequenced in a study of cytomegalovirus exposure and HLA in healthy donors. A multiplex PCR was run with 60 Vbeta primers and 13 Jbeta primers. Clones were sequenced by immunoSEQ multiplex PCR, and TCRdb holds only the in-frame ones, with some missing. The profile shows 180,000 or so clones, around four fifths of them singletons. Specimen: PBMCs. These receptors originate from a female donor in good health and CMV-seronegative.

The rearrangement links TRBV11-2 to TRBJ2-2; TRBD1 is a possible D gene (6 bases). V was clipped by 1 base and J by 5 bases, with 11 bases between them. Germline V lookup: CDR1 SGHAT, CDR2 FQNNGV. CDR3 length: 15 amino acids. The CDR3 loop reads CASSLAPRGTGELFF. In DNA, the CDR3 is TGTGCCAGCAGCTTAGCTCCAAGGGGGACCGGGGAGCTGTTTTTT.

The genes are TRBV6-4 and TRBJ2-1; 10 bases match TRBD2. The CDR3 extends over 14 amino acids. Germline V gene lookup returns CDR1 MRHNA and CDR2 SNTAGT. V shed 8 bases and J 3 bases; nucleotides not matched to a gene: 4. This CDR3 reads CASSRLAGYNEQFF. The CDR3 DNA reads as TGTGCCAGCTCCCGACTAGCGGGCTACAATGAGCAGTTCTTC.

The CDR3 region has the DNA TGCGCCAGCAGCTCATCAGACAGGGGGAACACCGGGGAGCTGTTTTTT. It specifies CASSSSDRGNTGELFF. The V gene is TRBV5-1, the J gene TRBJ2-2, with 8 bases matching TRBD1. The ends lost 3 bases at V and 1 base at J; junction bases unmatched: 5. The CDR3 spans 16 residues. Germline V CDR1 and CDR2: SGHRS, YFSETQ.

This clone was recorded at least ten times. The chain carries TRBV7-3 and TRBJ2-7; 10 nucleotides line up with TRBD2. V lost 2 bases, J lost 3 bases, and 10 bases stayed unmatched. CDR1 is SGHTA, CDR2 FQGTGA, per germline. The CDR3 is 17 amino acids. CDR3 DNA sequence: TGTGCCAGCAGCTTAGGAACGGGGGGACTAGCGAGCTACGAGCAGTACTTC. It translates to CASSLGTGGLASYEQYF.

The CDR3 reads CASSSGIGAEQYF. CDR3 in DNA: TGTGCCAGTAGTAGCGGGATTGGGGCTGAGCAGTACTTC. The chain couples TRBV19 to TRBJ2-7; D perhaps matches TRBD2 (6 bases). The length of the CDR3 is 13 residues. The germline CDR1 and CDR2 sequences are LNHDA and SQIVND (reference sequence). Deletions cut 4 bases from V and 7 bases from J, with 14 bases between.

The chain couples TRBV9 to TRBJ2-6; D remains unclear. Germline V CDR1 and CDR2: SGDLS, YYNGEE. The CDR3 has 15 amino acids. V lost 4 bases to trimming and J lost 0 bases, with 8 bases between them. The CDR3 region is CASSLTDSGANVLTF. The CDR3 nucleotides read TGTGCCAGCAGCCTTACAGACTCTGGGGCCAACGTCCTGACTTTC.

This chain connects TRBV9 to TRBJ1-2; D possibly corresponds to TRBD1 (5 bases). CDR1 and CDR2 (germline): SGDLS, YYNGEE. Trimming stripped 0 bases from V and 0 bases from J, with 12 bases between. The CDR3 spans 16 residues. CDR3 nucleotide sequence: TGTGCCAGCAGCGTAGACGGGGGGTTGACTAACTATGGCTACACCTTC. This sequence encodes CASSVDGGLTNYGYTF.

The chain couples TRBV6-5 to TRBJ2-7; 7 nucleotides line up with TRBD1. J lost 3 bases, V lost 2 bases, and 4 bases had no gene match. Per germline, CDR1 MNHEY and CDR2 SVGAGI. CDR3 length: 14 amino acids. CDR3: CASSYRGPLYEQYF. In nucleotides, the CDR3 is TGTGCCAGCAGTTACAGGGGGCCCCTCTACGAGCAGTACTTC.

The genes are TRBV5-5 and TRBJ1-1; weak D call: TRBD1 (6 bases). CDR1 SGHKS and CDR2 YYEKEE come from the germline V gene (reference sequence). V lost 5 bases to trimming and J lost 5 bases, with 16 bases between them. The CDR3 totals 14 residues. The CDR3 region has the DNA TGTGCCAGCAGTCGACCCTCAGGGGCTACTGAAGCTTTCTTT. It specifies CASSRPSGATEAFF.

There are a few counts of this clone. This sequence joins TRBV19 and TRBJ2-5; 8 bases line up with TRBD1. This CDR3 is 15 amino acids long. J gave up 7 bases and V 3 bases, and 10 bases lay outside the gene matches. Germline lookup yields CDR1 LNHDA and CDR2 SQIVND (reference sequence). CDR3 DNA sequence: TGTGCCAGTAGTATTACCCAGGGGGCGCGGGGGACCCAGTACTTC. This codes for CASSITQGARGTQYF.